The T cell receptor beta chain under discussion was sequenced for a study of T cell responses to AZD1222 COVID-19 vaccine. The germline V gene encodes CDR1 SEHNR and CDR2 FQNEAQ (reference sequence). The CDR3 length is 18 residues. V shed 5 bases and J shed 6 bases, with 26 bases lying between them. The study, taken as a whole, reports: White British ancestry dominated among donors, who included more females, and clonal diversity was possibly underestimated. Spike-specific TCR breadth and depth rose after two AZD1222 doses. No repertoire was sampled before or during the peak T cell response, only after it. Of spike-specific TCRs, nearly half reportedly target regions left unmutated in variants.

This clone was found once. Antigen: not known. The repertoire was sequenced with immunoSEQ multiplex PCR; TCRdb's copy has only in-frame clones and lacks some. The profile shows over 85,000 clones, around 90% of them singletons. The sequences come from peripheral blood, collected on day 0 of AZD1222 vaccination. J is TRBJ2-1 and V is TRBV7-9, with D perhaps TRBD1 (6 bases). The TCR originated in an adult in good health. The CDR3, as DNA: TGTGCCAGCAGCCCACTCCCTAACACACAGGGCCTTACCAATGAGCAGTTCTTC. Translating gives CASSPLPNTQGLTNEQFF.